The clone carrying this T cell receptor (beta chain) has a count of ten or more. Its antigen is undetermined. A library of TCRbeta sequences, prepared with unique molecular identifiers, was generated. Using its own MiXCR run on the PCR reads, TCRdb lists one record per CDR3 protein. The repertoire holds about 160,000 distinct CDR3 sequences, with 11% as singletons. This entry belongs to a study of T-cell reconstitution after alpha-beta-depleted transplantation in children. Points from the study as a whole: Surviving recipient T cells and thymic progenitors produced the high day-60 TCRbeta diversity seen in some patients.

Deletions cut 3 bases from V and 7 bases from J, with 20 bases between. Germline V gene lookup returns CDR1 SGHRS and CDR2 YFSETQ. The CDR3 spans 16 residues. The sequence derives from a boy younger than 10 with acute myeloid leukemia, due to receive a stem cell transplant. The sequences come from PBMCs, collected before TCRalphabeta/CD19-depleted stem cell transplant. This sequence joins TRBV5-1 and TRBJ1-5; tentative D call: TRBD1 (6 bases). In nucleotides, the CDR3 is TGCGCCAGCAGCTCGGACGGGACATTTGGGGACCAGCCCCAGCATTTT. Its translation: CASSSDGTFGDQPQHF.